Following are 31 T cell receptor beta chains from one sample sequenced in a study of T cell responses to AZD1222 COVID-19 vaccine. Produced via immunoSEQ multiplex PCR; TCRdb's table is partial and in-frame only. The table shows roughly 200,000 clones, with 80% to 95% occurring only once. The source material was peripheral blood, sampled 28 days after the second AZD1222 dose. Receptors were obtained from an adult who received the AZD1222 COVID-19 vaccine.

The rearrangement uses TRBV5-3 and TRBJ2-1; 11 bases line up with TRBD2. TRBV5-3 is labeled an ORF, and its function is uncertain. This CDR3 has 15 amino acids. The J segment lost 6 bases and the V segment lost 4 bases, leaving 6 bases of the junction unmatched. CDR3 DNA: TGTGCCAGAAGCCAGGGACTAGCGGACCTCAATGAGCAGTTCTTC. This sequence encodes CARSQGLADLNEQFF.

This chain connects TRBV5-4 to TRBJ2-3, with D hard to call. The germline V gene encodes CDR1 SGHNT and CDR2 YYREEE (reference sequence). Trimming took off 5 bases at V and 2 bases at J, with 9 bases between the two ends. The CDR3 length is 13 residues. The CDR3 spells CASRPSPTDTQYF. CDR3 sequence (DNA): TGTGCCAGCAGGCCTTCTCCCACAGATACGCAGTATTTT.

The chain joins TRBV6-2 or TRBV6-3 to TRBJ1-4; TRBD1 agrees at 8 bases. V shed 5 bases, J shed 0 bases, and the junction held 5 bases outside the gene matches. The CDR3 is made up of 16 amino acids. CDR1 MNHEY and CDR2 SVGEGT come from the germline V gene. The CDR3 loop is CASSPGQVSTNEKLFF. The DNA of the CDR3 is TGTGCCAGCAGTCCGGGACAGGTTTCAACTAATGAAAAACTGTTTTTT.

The chain combines TRBV2 with TRBJ2-1, with 12 bases aligning to TRBD2. The J segment lost 4 bases and the V segment lost 7 bases, leaving 20 bases of the junction unmatched. The CDR3 totals 20 residues. Germline V lookup: CDR1 SNHLY, CDR2 FYNNEI. Written as DNA, the CDR3 is TGTGCCAGCAAACCCTCGACTAGCGGGAGTCTTGGTCCGTGGTACAATGAGCAGTTCTTC. The encoded protein is CASKPSTSGSLGPWYNEQFF.

The chain joins TRBV6-5 to TRBJ1-1, with 9 bases aligning to TRBD1. J gave up 4 bases and V 8 bases, and 5 bases lay outside the gene matches. CDR3 length equals 13 residues. Germline V gene sequence: CDR1 MNHEY, CDR2 SVGAGI. CDR3 in amino acids: CASLDRGGTEAFF. The CDR3 coding sequence is TGTGCCAGCTTGGACAGGGGAGGCACTGAAGCTTTCTTT.

The V gene is TRBV5-1, the J gene TRBJ2-2; 10 bases map to TRBD2. V trimming: 4 bases; J trimming: 2 bases; junction bases outside the gene matches: 5. Per germline, CDR1 SGHRS and CDR2 YFSETQ. This CDR3 comprises 16 residues. The CDR3 loop is CASSPLAGENTGELFF. The DNA of the CDR3 is TGCGCCAGCAGCCCGCTAGCGGGAGAAAACACCGGGGAGCTGTTTTTT.

The chain has TRBV12-5 and TRBJ2-3; 14 bases fit TRBD2. The CDR3 extends over 16 amino acids. Trimming removed 7 bases from V and 6 bases from J; junction bases left unmatched: 9. CDR1 is LGHNT, CDR2 FRNRAP, per germline. CDR3 sequence (DNA): TGTGCTAGTGCCCCAGGACTAGCGGGGGGCGGGGATACGCAGTATTTT. Encoded protein: CASAPGLAGGGDTQYF.

The rearrangement joins TRBV6-5 to TRBJ1-5; D might be TRBD1 (6 bases). V lost 10 bases to trimming and J lost 6 bases, with 16 bases between them. Germline CDR1 and CDR2: MNHEY and SVGAGI. The CDR3 consists of 13 residues. CDR3 sequence (DNA): TGTGCCACCAAACAGGGAGCTAGTCAGCCCCAGCATTTT. It is translated as CATKQGASQPQHF.

CDR3 DNA: TGTGCCAGCAGACAAGGACAGGGTGACTCCTACGAGCAGTACTTC. This sequence encodes CASRQGQGDSYEQYF. The rearrangement links TRBV6-5 to TRBJ2-7; TRBD1 agrees at 8 bases. Germline V gene sequence: CDR1 MNHEY, CDR2 SVGAGI. The J segment lost 0 bases and the V segment lost 6 bases, leaving 7 bases of the junction unmatched. The CDR3 spans 15 residues.

The V gene is TRBV7-3, the J gene TRBJ2-1, with a tentative D call TRBD2 (6 bases). The CDR3 has 17 residues. CDR1 SGHTA and CDR2 FQGTGA come from the germline V gene. The V gene lost 3 bases and the J gene lost 5 bases, with 20 bases spanning the gap. The CDR3 DNA is TGTGCCAGCAGCTTCCTCCTTATTTCTAGCGCTGACAATGAGCAGTTCTTC. Translating it yields CASSFLLISSADNEQFF.

This chain connects TRBV18 to TRBJ2-3; the match to TRBD2 covers 7 bases. V gave up 5 bases and J gave up 3 bases; unmatched junction bases: 8. The germline gives CDR1 KGHSH, CDR2 LQKENI. This CDR3 spans 15 amino acids. CDR3 amino acids: CASSRDGRGTDTQYF. DNA of the CDR3: TGTGCCAGCTCAAGAGATGGGCGGGGGACAGATACGCAGTATTTT.

The chain links TRBV7-3 to TRBJ1-2, with a tentative D call TRBD1 (5 bases). V was trimmed by 0 bases and J by 2 bases, leaving 10 bases between them. This CDR3 spans 15 amino acids. CDR1 SGHTA and CDR2 FQGTGA come from the germline V gene. The CDR3 spells CASSLTATGNYGYTF. The CDR3 nucleotides are TGTGCCAGCAGCTTAACGGCCACAGGAAACTATGGCTACACCTTC.

The chain links TRBV7-9 to TRBJ2-7; tentative D call: TRBD2 (6 bases). The CDR3 is 15 amino acids. Trimming removed 6 bases at V and 0 bases at J, with 15 bases between. Germline V gene sequence: CDR1 SEHNR, CDR2 FQNEAQ (reference sequence). The CDR3 DNA follows: TGTGCCAGCAGTTCGCCCGGGAGAAACTCCTACGAGCAGTACTTC. It translates to CASSSPGRNSYEQYF.

This sequence joins TRBV6-1 and TRBJ2-5; D uncertain. The CDR3 extends over 14 amino acids. The germline V and J ends were trimmed by 1 base and 1 base, with 7 bases remaining between them. Germline V gene lookup returns CDR1 MNHNS and CDR2 SASEGT. CDR3 residues: CASSEGLFQETQYF. The DNA for the CDR3 is TGTGCCAGCAGTGAAGGTCTATTCCAAGAGACCCAGTACTTC.

The chain's CDR3 is CASSPRGWYQETQYF. The CDR3 DNA is TGTGCCAGCAGCCCACGAGGTTGGTACCAAGAGACCCAGTACTTC. This chain links TRBV14 with TRBJ2-5; D gene unclear. Germline loops: CDR1 SGHDN, CDR2 FVKESK. V was shortened by 4 bases and J by 0 bases, with 12 bases between the two germline ends. The CDR3 covers 15 residues. Supplemented by reference TRBV14 and TRBJ2-5, the full variable domain reads EAGVTQFPSHSVIEKGQTVTLRCDPISGHDNLYWYRRVMGKEIKFLLHFVKESKQDESGMPNNRFLAERTGGTYSTLKVQPAELEDSGVYFCASSPRGWYQETQYFGPGTRLLVL.

The chain is built from TRBV7-9 and TRBJ1-6; tentatively, D is TRBD1 (5 bases). V was pared by 6 bases and J by 5 bases, with 11 bases between. The CDR3 consists of 14 residues. CDR1 is SEHNR and CDR2 is FQNEAQ in the germline V gene (reference sequence). As DNA, the CDR3 is TGTGCCAGCAGGTCGACAGTAAATAATTCACCCCTCCACTTT. Its translation is CASRSTVNNSPLHF.

This clone showed up just a few times. The chain combines TRBV11-2 with TRBJ1-4; D is undetermined. Trimming left V 1 base short and J 0 bases short, with 9 bases between. CDR3 length: 16 residues. Germline V gene data show CDR1 as SGHAT and CDR2 as FQNNGV. The CDR3 sequence is CASSLVITATNEKLFF. In DNA, the CDR3 is TGTGCCAGCAGCTTAGTCATCACAGCAACTAATGAAAAACTGTTTTTT.

This clone was picked up one time. The rearrangement links TRBV19 to TRBJ1-2; D uncertain. V lost 3 bases and J 1 base, leaving 9 bases between the germline ends. The CDR3 runs 14 residues. The germline V gene has CDR1 LNHDA and CDR2 SQIVND (reference sequence). For the CDR3, the DNA is TGTGCCAGTAGTATGGCCGAATATAACTATGGCTACACCTTC. Its protein product is CASSMAEYNYGYTF.

The chain recombines TRBV30 with TRBJ1-1; D remains unclear. The length of the CDR3 is 12 residues. V lost 5 bases and J lost 6, with 13 bases in between. From germline, CDR1 is GTSNPN and CDR2 SVGIG (reference sequence). Here the CDR3 DNA reads TGTGCCTGGGGCTATTTGGTGGCTGAAGCTTTCTTT. Its protein is CAWGYLVAEAFF.

With regard to this clone: One end of the junction does not line up with germline, which may come from a read error. The chain couples TRBV18 to TRBJ1-1; tentatively, D is TRBD1 (5 bases). CDR1 and CDR2 (germline): KGHSH, LQKENI. This CDR3 contains 17 residues. This CDR3 reads CASSAPRRGREDTEAFF. The CDR3 nucleotides are TGTGCCAGCTCAGCACCCAGGAGGGGCCGTGAGGACACTGAAGCTTTCTTT.

V gene TRBV28 combines with J gene TRBJ2-7; D uncertain. The CDR3 is 11 residues long. Trimming took off 2 bases at V and 3 bases at J, with 2 bases between the two ends. From germline, CDR1 is MDHEN and CDR2 SYDVKM. The CDR3 DNA follows: TGTGCCAGCAGTTTAGTCTACGAGCAGTACTTC. Its protein is CASSLVYEQYF.

The genes are TRBV4-2 and TRBJ2-3; possibly TRBD1 for D (5 bases). This CDR3 region has 17 residues. V was clipped by 1 base and J by 0 bases, with 14 bases between them. From germline, CDR1 is LGHNA and CDR2 YNFKEQ. CDR3: CASSQASQGSSTDTQYF. CDR3 nucleotides: TGTGCCAGCAGCCAAGCAAGCCAGGGATCTAGCACAGATACGCAGTATTTT.

For the CDR3, the DNA is TGTGCCAGCAGCCCTATGCAGGGGGGCGGGGCAGATACGCAGTATTTT. This gives the protein CASSPMQGGGADTQYF. The chain is built from TRBV7-2 and TRBJ2-3; weak D call: TRBD1 (7 bases). This CDR3 is 16 amino acids long. The V gene's germline CDR1 is SGHTA and CDR2 FQGNSA. Trimming removed 5 bases at V and 4 bases at J, with 19 bases between.

The rearrangement uses TRBV11-3 and TRBJ2-1, with a tentative D call TRBD2 (5 bases). V lost 0 bases to trimming and J lost 1 base, with 7 bases between them. CDR1 is SGHNT, CDR2 YENEEA, per germline. This CDR3 is built from 15 residues. In nucleotides, the CDR3 is TGTGCCAGCAGCTTAGATCGGGATTCCTACAATGAGCAGTTCTTC. As protein: CASSLDRDSYNEQFF.

The rearrangement uses TRBV11-2 and TRBJ2-7; no definite D call. Trimming shortened V by 5 bases and J by 0 bases, and 11 bases separated the two germline ends. CDR3 length: 14 amino acids. Looked up from germline, CDR1 is SGHAT and CDR2 is FQNNGV. The CDR3 DNA follows: TGTGCCAGCAGCCCGGTCAAGGACTCCTACGAGCAGTACTTC. Its protein product is CASSPVKDSYEQYF.

The V call is TRBV6-5, the J call TRBJ1-1, with D maybe TRBD1 (5 bases). CDR3 length: 15 amino acids. Deletions cut 6 bases from V and 4 bases from J, with 18 bases between. Germline CDR1 reads MNHEY; CDR2 reads SVGAGI. The CDR3 reads CASSVLGESSTEAFF. CDR3 coding DNA: TGTGCCAGCAGCGTACTAGGGGAGTCGAGCACTGAAGCTTTCTTT.

CDR3 sequence (DNA): TGCGCCAGCAGCCTATCGACCGGGACAGCCTATGCGGGGCATGTCGGCTACACCTTC. Protein: CASSLSTGTAYAGHVGYTF. V usage is TRBV4-1 and J usage is TRBJ1-2; 7 bases agree with TRBD1. The CDR3 is 19 residues long. Germline V CDR1 and CDR2: MGHRA, YSYEKL. Germline trimming cut 4 bases from V and 8 bases from J; bases unmatched to any gene: 25.

The rearrangement joins TRBV5-8 to TRBJ1-2; 7 nucleotides line up with TRBD1. This CDR3 has 13 residues. Germline V lookup: CDR1 SGHTS, CDR2 YDEGEE. The V segment lost 0 bases and the J segment 10 bases; nucleotides outside the gene matches: 6. The CDR3 coding sequence is TGTGCCAGCAGCTTGGGGCAGGGGGTCTCCTACACCTTC. Translation: CASSLGQGVSYTF.

This clone has only one observation. The J gene is TRBJ2-1, the V gene TRBV3-1 (or the pseudogene TRBV3-2), with D perhaps matching TRBD2 (6 bases). The CDR3 covers 15 residues. V lost 4 bases to trimming and J lost 4 bases, with 14 bases between them. CDR1 and CDR2 (germline): LGHDT, YNNKEL (reference sequence). This CDR3 reads CASSRRSGTYNEQFF. The DNA of the CDR3 is TGTGCCAGCAGCCGTCGATCCGGGACTTACAATGAGCAGTTCTTC.

This clone occurred a few times. The V call is TRBV20-1, the J call TRBJ1-1; D uncertain. The CDR3 length is 8 residues. Germline CDR1 and CDR2: DFQATT and SNEGSKA (reference sequence). Trimming left V 6 bases short and J 8 bases short, with 4 bases between. Here the CDR3 DNA reads TGCAGTGCCACCGAAGCTTTCTTT. Protein product: CSATEAFF.

The chain joins TRBV6-5 to TRBJ2-5, with 7 bases fitting TRBD1. CDR1 is MNHEY, CDR2 SVGAGI, per germline. The length of the CDR3 is 15 residues. Germline trimming cut 4 bases from V and 1 base from J; bases unmatched to any gene: 6. For the CDR3, the DNA is TGTGCCAGCAGTTCCACCGGGACAGCCCAAGAGACCCAGTACTTC. Translated, it gives CASSSTGTAQETQYF.